The 12 T cell receptor beta chains reported below all come from one sample, sequenced in a study of T cells after yellow fever vaccination. TCRdb reanalysed the 5' RACE reads using MiXCR and keeps one entry per CDR3 protein. The data hold 200,000 to 300,000 distinct CDR3 sequences, with about 7% observed a single time. The sequences come from CD4+ T cells sorted from PBMCs, collected 15 days after the yellow fever booster vaccination. The receptors derive from a man younger than 40 who received the YFV17D yellow fever vaccine.

CDR3 loop: CASSSSQGGGSGSSYNEQFF. The CDR3 DNA reads as TGTGCCAGCAGCTCTTCCCAGGGGGGAGGTAGCGGGTCCTCCTACAATGAGCAGTTCTTC. This sequence joins TRBV5-4 and TRBJ2-1, with D possibly being TRBD1 or TRBD2 (7 bases each). CDR3 length equals 20 residues. V was shortened by 3 bases and J by 0 bases, with 25 bases between the two germline ends. Per germline, CDR1 SGHNT and CDR2 YYREEE (reference sequence).

This sequence joins TRBV6-2 or TRBV6-3 and TRBJ1-2; TRBD1 aligns across 7 bases. J was trimmed by 7 bases and V by 0 bases; bases with no gene match: 14. The CDR3 spans 17 residues. Germline lookup yields CDR1 MNHEY and CDR2 SVGEGT. Here the CDR3 DNA reads TGTGCCAGCAGTTACTCAGAGGTCAGCAACAGGGGACCTGGCTACACCTTC. It encodes CASSYSEVSNRGPGYTF.

The table lists this clonotype with many counts. The rearrangement links TRBV20-1 to TRBJ2-1; no definite D call. The CDR3 loop spans 12 amino acids. Trimming took off 3 bases at V and 6 bases at J, with 9 bases between the two ends. Germline CDR1 reads DFQATT; CDR2 reads SNEGSKA (reference sequence). The CDR3 DNA reads TGCAGTGCTAGTTACACGGGCAATGAGCAGTTCTTC. Amino acids: CSASYTGNEQFF.

This clonotype was found a few times. This sequence joins TRBV3-1 and TRBJ2-4, with a tentative D call TRBD2 (5 bases). The CDR3 has 15 residues. Per the germline V gene, CDR1 is LGHDT and CDR2 is YNNKEL (reference sequence). V was shortened by 0 bases and J by 1 base, with 7 bases between the two germline ends. The CDR3 here is CASSQELAAKNIQYF. The CDR3 DNA reads as TGTGCCAGCAGCCAAGAGCTAGCCGCCAAAAACATTCAGTACTTC.

This chain joins TRBV5-6 and TRBJ2-1; D uncertain. The V gene lost 4 bases and the J gene lost 0 bases, with 17 bases spanning the gap. Germline V CDR1 and CDR2: SGHDT, YYEEEE. This CDR3 region has 17 residues. CDR3 loop: CASSPGARSASYNEQFF. CDR3 bases: TGTGCCAGCAGCCCCGGTGCGCGGTCTGCCTCCTACAATGAGCAGTTCTTC. Full variable domain (remainder filled in from reference TRBV5-6 and TRBJ2-1): DAGVTQSPTHLIKTRGQQVTLRCSPKSGHDTVSWYQQALGQGPQFIFQYYEEEERQRGNFPDRFSGHQFPNYSSELNVNALLLGDSALYLCASSPGARSASYNEQFFGPGTRLTVL.

This rearrangement joins TRBV25-1 to TRBJ1-1; D unresolved. Germline CDR1 MGHDK, CDR2 SYGVNS. Trimming removed 3 bases at V and 0 bases at J, with 8 bases between. This CDR3 has 14 residues. The DNA for the CDR3 is TGTGCCAGCAGTGAGGCAGGTTTGAACACTGAAGCTTTCTTT. This translates into CASSEAGLNTEAFF.

This clonotype occurred many times. The CDR3 nucleotides read TGCAGTGCTAGTTTCAAAGAGACCCAGTACTTC. Its protein product is CSASFKETQYF. The V and J genes are TRBV20-1 and TRBJ2-5, with D hard to call. The germline gives CDR1 DFQATT, CDR2 SNEGSKA (reference sequence). The CDR3 is made up of 11 amino acids. Trimming stripped 3 bases from V and 3 bases from J, with 5 bases between.

The CDR3 DNA reads TGCGCCAGCAGCCAAGGGGCGGGCCAGCGGGCAGATACGCAGTATTTT. Translating gives CASSQGAGQRADTQYF. V and J are TRBV4-3 and TRBJ2-3; tentatively, D is TRBD2 (6 bases). Germline assignment: CDR1 LGHNA and CDR2 YSLEER. The V end lost 1 base, the J end lost 4 bases, and 15 bases lay between the germline ends. The CDR3 length is 16 residues.

The chain employs TRBV5-1 and TRBJ2-1, with D unclear. Germline V lookup: CDR1 SGHRS, CDR2 YFSETQ. The CDR3 is 13 amino acids. V shed 1 base and J shed 10 bases, with 12 bases lying between them. The CDR3 protein is CASSLSVELEQFF. The CDR3 DNA is TGCGCCAGCAGCTTGAGTGTTGAGTTGGAGCAGTTCTTC.

Many counts were recorded for this clonotype. The chain employs TRBV29-1 and TRBJ1-1; 7 bases fit TRBD1. The J segment lost 9 bases and the V segment lost 4 bases, leaving 14 bases of the junction unmatched. CDR3 length: 14 amino acids. Germline assignment: CDR1 SQVTM and CDR2 ANQGSEA. The CDR3 region has the DNA TGCAGCGTTGCGGTTGGGGACAGCCAGAATAAAGCTTTCTTT. Amino acid sequence: CSVAVGDSQNKAFF. Full variable domain (outside the CDR3, taken from reference TRBV29-1 and TRBJ1-1): SAVISQKPSRDICQRGTSLTIQCQVDSQVTMMFWYRQQPGQSLTLIATANQGSEATYESGFVIDKFPISRPNLTFSTLTVSNMSPEDSSIYLCSVAVGDSQNKAFFGQGTRLTVV.

V and J are TRBV12-3 or TRBV12-4 and TRBJ1-5; a weak D match, TRBD1 (5 bases). The CDR3 is 15 amino acids. The germline V and J ends were trimmed by 6 bases and 7 bases, with 19 bases remaining between them. The DNA for the CDR3 is TGTGCCAGCAGGGACCGAGCGGGGCCTAAGCAGCCCCAGCATTTT. It yields the protein CASRDRAGPKQPQHF.

A few counts support this clonotype. The chain joins TRBV18 to TRBJ2-7; no clear D. Germline CDR1 and CDR2: KGHSH and LQKENI. The CDR3 is made up of 13 amino acids. V was clipped by 3 bases and J by 7 bases, with 13 bases between them. CDR3 amino acids: CASSPGSVGEQYF. CDR3 coding DNA: TGTGCCAGCTCACCGGGGTCTGTAGGGGAGCAGTACTTC.